The 8 T cell receptor beta chains presented below share a single source sample, sequenced in a study of blood T cell repertoires in COVID-19. Repertoires were generated with immunoSEQ multiplex PCR, while TCRdb's copy carries only in-frame clones and drops some. The sample comprises 80,000 to 90,000 clones, about 85% of which are singletons, and around 3.3% rests with the top ten. The sequenced sample was peripheral blood. The receptors shown here come from an elderly woman with COVID-19, enrolled during active disease.

This chain joins TRBV19 and TRBJ2-7, with TRBD2 matching 7 bases. This CDR3 spans 14 amino acids. Germline-derived CDR1 and CDR2 are LNHDA and SQIVND (reference sequence). V shed 5 bases, J shed 6 bases, and the junction held 10 bases outside the gene matches. The CDR3 loop is CASSGPAGIGEQYF. In nucleotides, the CDR3 is TGTGCCAGTAGTGGACCAGCGGGAATTGGCGAGCAGTACTTC.

A single count supports this clone. The rearrangement uses TRBV4-1 and TRBJ1-2; 9 bases are a match to TRBD1. Germline-derived CDR1 and CDR2 are MGHRA and YSYEKL. The CDR3 contains 15 residues. The junction had 10 bases not matched to a gene; V was cut back by 4 bases and J by 7 bases. The CDR3 nucleotides are TGCGCCAGCAGCCCCCCTCCGGGACAGGGTGGTGGCTACACCTTC. Its translation is CASSPPPGQGGGYTF.

This chain connects TRBV29-1 to TRBJ2-5, with TRBD2 matching over 9 bases. Germline V CDR1 and CDR2: SQVTM, ANQGSEA. CDR3 length: 12 residues. J gave up 5 bases and V 3 bases, and 1 base lay outside the gene matches. CDR3 in DNA: TGCAGCGTTGATGGACTAGCGGAGACCCAGTACTTC. Protein sequence: CSVDGLAETQYF.

This rearrangement joins TRBV9 to TRBJ2-5, with D unclear. The CDR3 has 14 residues. The germline gives CDR1 SGDLS, CDR2 YYNGEE. Between the trimmed V and J ends, which lost 0 bases and 3 bases, there was a span of 9 bases. The CDR3 is CASSVGAQKETQYF. In nucleotides, the CDR3 is TGTGCCAGCAGCGTAGGGGCCCAAAAAGAGACCCAGTACTTC. Full variable domain (missing parts from reference TRBV9 and TRBJ2-5): DSGVTQTPKHLITATGQRVTLRCSPRSGDLSVYWYQQSLDQGLQFLIQYYNGEERAKGNILERFSAQQFPDLHSELNLSSLELGDSALYFCASSVGAQKETQYFGPGTRLLVL.

The chain couples TRBV7-2 to TRBJ2-1, with a possible D match to TRBD2 (7 bases). The CDR3 is 15 amino acids. Germline V lookup: CDR1 SGHTA, CDR2 FQGNSA. Trimming cost V 3 bases and J 5 bases, with 14 bases left between them. DNA for the CDR3: TGTGCCAGCAGCTTTGTGGGGGGGCCAAACAATGAGCAGTTCTTC. It specifies CASSFVGGPNNEQFF. Complete variable domain (other parts from reference TRBV7-2 and TRBJ2-1): GAGVSQSPSNKVTEKGKDVELRCDPISGHTALYWYRQSLGQGLEFLIYFQGNSAPDKSGLPSDRFSAERTGGSVSTLTIQRTQQEDSAVYLCASSFVGGPNNEQFFGPGTRLTVL.

This clone was counted a single time. The genes are TRBV7-2 and TRBJ1-5; a possible D gene is TRBD1 (6 bases). In germline, CDR1 is SGHTA, CDR2 FQGNSA. Trimming removed 5 bases at V and 0 bases at J, with 11 bases between. CDR3 size: 15 residues. This CDR3 reads CASSPDRNSNQPQHF. In nucleotides, the CDR3 is TGTGCCAGCAGCCCAGACAGGAATAGCAATCAGCCCCAGCATTTT.

This sequence joins TRBV27 and TRBJ1-1; 9 bases line up with TRBD1. The junction had 17 bases not matched to a gene; V was cut back by 11 bases and J by 4 bases. The CDR3 has 16 amino acids. CDR1 MNHEY and CDR2 SMNVEV come from the germline V gene (reference sequence). CDR3 sequence (DNA): TGTGCCTCCCACCAGGGCGGGACAGGGCGGGTCACTGAAGCTTTCTTT. Its translation: CASHQGGTGRVTEAFF.

The rearrangement links TRBV15 to TRBJ2-5, with 7 bases matching TRBD1. This CDR3 is built from 15 residues. Per germline, CDR1 LNHNV and CDR2 YYDKDF (reference sequence). Germline trimming cut 1 base from V and 5 bases from J; bases unmatched to any gene: 7. CDR3 region: CATSRARGPWETQYF. The CDR3 nucleotides are TGTGCCACCAGCAGAGCGAGGGGGCCGTGGGAGACCCAGTACTTC. Drawing the rest from reference TRBV15 and TRBJ2-5, the complete variable domain is DAMVIQNPRYQVTQFGKPVTLSCSQTLNHNVMYWYQQKSSQAPKLLFHYYDKDFNNEADTPDNFQSRRPNTSFCFLDIRSPGLGDTAMYLCATSRARGPWETQYFGPGTRLLVL.